These T cell receptor beta chains were read from a single sample in a study of beta chain features in type 1 diabetes. Assay: immunoSEQ multiplex PCR; the TCRdb copy retains only in-frame clones and omits some. The sample contains around 110,000 clones, 15% to 20% of which appear only once. The sequenced material came from central memory CD4+ T cells from blood. Receptors were obtained from a man younger than 45 with type 1 diabetes. Each CDR3 is given with its conserved first and last residue. A D gene is named only where the DNA matches it firmly. Clone size is stated in some rows and not others, as once, few, many or a class when expanded.

d_call clone_size j_call v_call cdr3_nt cdr3_aa
NA NA TRBJ2-1 TRBV25-1 TGTGCCAGCAGTGACCCTAATTACAGAGGCGAGCAGTTCTTC CASSDPNYRGEQFF
NA NA TRBJ1-4 TRBV10-3 TGTGCCACCCAGGGGACGGCTAATGAAAAACTGTTTTTT CATQGTANEKLFF
NA few TRBJ2-3 TRBV4-3 TGCGCCAGCAGCCAAGATCGGGGCCCCGTGGATACGCAGTATTTT CASSQDRGPVDTQYF
NA many TRBJ2-7 TRBV19 TGTGCCAGTAGTAACTTCAGGGGCGAGCAGTACTTC CASSNFRGEQYF
NA few TRBJ2-3 TRBV19 TGTGCCAGTAGTCTCAGGGGTCCTCGCACAGATACGCAGTATTTT CASSLRGPRTDTQYF
TRBD2 few TRBJ2-1 TRBV15 TGTGCCACCAGCAGGAAGAGGAGCGGGGGGCGGAATGAGCAGTTCTTC CATSRKRSGGRNEQFF
TRBD2 NA TRBJ2-7 TRBV28 TGTGCCAGCTCTAGCGGGGGAACCTACGAGCAGTACTTC CASSSGGTYEQYF
NA NA TRBJ2-1 TRBV4-3 TGCGCCAGCAGCCAAGATGCAGGGGAGCAGTTCTTC CASSQDAGEQFF
NA few TRBJ1-2 TRBV11-3 TGTGCCAGCAGCCACGGCGCGGGGAACTATGGCTACACCTTC CASSHGAGNYGYTF
TRBD1 few TRBJ1-6 TRBV7-6 TGTGCCAGCAGCCCGGGACAGGGGGAGAATTCACCCCTCCACTTT CASSPGQGENSPLHF
NA NA TRBJ2-7 TRBV7-2 TGTGCCAGCAGCCCCAGGAGAGGGAGTGCCTACGAGCAGTACTTC CASSPRRGSAYEQYF
NA NA TRBJ2-7 TRBV6-5 TGTGCCAGCAACCGAGGGACACTGGGTAGCTACGAGCAGTACTTC CASNRGTLGSYEQYF
TRBD1 NA TRBJ2-3 TRBV7-2 TGTGCCAGCAGCCCCGGGACAGGGGCCCCCGGCGATACGCAGTATTTT CASSPGTGAPGDTQYF
NA many TRBJ2-4 TRBV4-3 TGCGCCAGCAGCCCGGGTCCTGAAGGAAACATTCAGTACTTC CASSPGPEGNIQYF
NA NA TRBJ2-7 TRBV13 TGTGCCAGCAGCCCGCCCATGGGGATCGGCACCTACGAGCAGTACTTC CASSPPMGIGTYEQYF
NA many TRBJ1-1 TRBV5-1 TGCGCCAGCAGCCGCCGGACACTCATGAACACTGAAGCTTTCTTT CASSRRTLMNTEAFF
TRBD2 few TRBJ2-1 TRBV4-2 TGTGCCAGCAGCCAAGAACTAGCGGGGGGCTATAATGAGCAGTTCTTC CASSQELAGGYNEQFF
NA few TRBJ1-2 TRBV30 TGTGCCTGCCCTCGGACGGCCAACTATGGCTACACCTTC CACPRTANYGYTF
TRBD1 NA TRBJ2-1 TRBV29-1 TGCAGCCTCAAGACAGGGGGCAATGAGCAGTTCTTC CSLKTGGNEQFF
NA NA TRBJ2-7 TRBV28 TGTGCCAGCAGTCACGGGACGGTTTCCTACGAGCAGTACTTC CASSHGTVSYEQYF
NA NA TRBJ2-5 TRBV30 TGTGCCTGGAGTGATGGTGCAGGATCAGAGACCCAGTACTTC CAWSDGAGSETQYF
NA NA TRBJ1-6 TRBV4-2 TGTGCCAGCAGCCACATCGATAATTCACCCCTCCACTTT CASSHIDNSPLHF
NA few TRBJ2-3 TRBV9 TGTGCCAGCAGCGTAGGGGGCACAGATACGCAGTATTTT CASSVGGTDTQYF
NA NA TRBJ2-7 TRBV5-1 TGCGCCAGCAGCTTGGGGACCCTGTCCGAGCAGTACTTC CASSLGTLSEQYF
NA few TRBJ1-5 TRBV30 TGTGCCTGGAGTAAGGCAGGGAGGCAGCCCCAGCATTTT CAWSKAGRQPQHF
NA NA TRBJ1-2 TRBV28 TGTGCCAGCAGTGAGAGGGCCTATGGCTACACCTTC CASSERAYGYTF
TRBD1 NA TRBJ2-3 TRBV5-1 TGCGCCAGCAGCTTGGGACAGGGTGTAGATACGCAGTATTTT CASSLGQGVDTQYF
NA NA TRBJ2-3 TRBV7-2 TGTGCCAGCAGCCCCGGACTTTTCACAGATACGCAGTATTTT CASSPGLFTDTQYF
NA NA TRBJ2-1 TRBV6-4 TGTGCCAGCAGTGGACCAGGGAATGAGCAGTTCTTC CASSGPGNEQFF
TRBD1 NA TRBJ1-2 TRBV9 TGTGCCAGCAGCGCCGGACAGGGAACATCTGGGAAAGGCTACACCTTC CASSAGQGTSGKGYTF
NA NA TRBJ2-6 TRBV19 TGTGCCAGTAGTATATTGGAGGCTGGGGCCAACGTCCTGACTTTC CASSILEAGANVLTF
NA NA TRBJ2-7 TRBV6-5 TGTGCCAGCAGTCAACAAACAGACGGAGCCTACGAGCAGTACTTC CASSQQTDGAYEQYF
TRBD2 NA TRBJ2-4 TRBV7-2 TGTGCCAGCAGCTTTAGCGGGTCCTCCGAGGACATTCAGTACTTC CASSFSGSSEDIQYF
NA NA TRBJ2-3 TRBV7-9 TGTGCCACCCGAGGGGTAGAACTGATCAGCACAGATACGCAGTATTTT CATRGVELISTDTQYF
NA NA TRBJ2-7 TRBV7-6 TGTGCCAGCAGCACCCAGCCGGCACCCAGCTCCTACGAGCAGTACTTC CASSTQPAPSSYEQYF
TRBD1 many TRBJ2-3 TRBV7-6 TGTGCCAGCAGCTTATGGGGACAGGGCCCAGATACGCAGTATTTT CASSLWGQGPDTQYF
NA many TRBJ2-2 TRBV28 TGTGCCAGCAGTTTATGGTCGGGGACAGGGGAGCTGTTTTTT CASSLWSGTGELFF
NA NA TRBJ2-5 TRBV6-1 TGTGCCAGCAGTGTGTCTAGCGAGATGGGGGAGCAGTACTTC CASSVSSEMGEQYF
NA NA TRBJ2-3 TRBV7-2 TGTGCCAGCAGCTTAGTCGGCAGGGCAGATACGCAGTATTTT CASSLVGRADTQYF
NA NA TRBJ2-1 TRBV6-5 TGTGCCAGCAGTTCCCCCAGAGGGGAGCAGTTCTTC CASSSPRGEQFF
TRBD1 few TRBJ1-2 TRBV18 TGTGCCAGCTCACCGGCGAGGGACAGCTATGGCTACACCTTC CASSPARDSYGYTF
NA NA TRBJ2-3 TRBV29-1 TGCAGCGTTGAATTCGGGTCTAGCACAGATACGCAGTATTTT CSVEFGSSTDTQYF
NA few TRBJ1-4 TRBV28 TGTGCCAGCAGTAGTGATGGGGATATTGGAAATGAAAAACTGTTTTTT CASSSDGDIGNEKLFF
NA NA TRBJ2-7 TRBV18 TGTGCCAGCTCACCACAGACAGATTCCTACGAGCAGTACTTC CASSPQTDSYEQYF
TRBD1 NA TRBJ1-1 TRBV2 TGTGCCAGTCTGCGGCAGGGGGGAGAGAACACTGAAGCTTTCTTT CASLRQGGENTEAFF
NA NA TRBJ1-1 TRBV10-3 TGTGCCATCACCCCTGCGGGGGGAAGGACTGAAGCTTTCTTT CAITPAGGRTEAFF
NA NA TRBJ2-2 TRBV6-1 TGTGCCAGCAGTGAAGGGCCAAACACCGGGGAGCTGTTTTTT CASSEGPNTGELFF
NA few TRBJ1-5 TRBV28 TGTGCCAGCAGAAAGAGTACAGGTTATCAGCCCCAGCATTTT CASRKSTGYQPQHF
NA few TRBJ2-2 TRBV9 TGTGCCAGCAGCGTAGACCATGGGGTAACCGGGGAGCTGTTTTTT CASSVDHGVTGELFF
NA few TRBJ2-7 TRBV28 TGTGCCAGCAGTTTACACCGGGCCGTCGGGAAGTCCGAGCAGTACTTC CASSLHRAVGKSEQYF
NA few TRBJ2-2 TRBV6-1 TGTGCCAGCAGTCCCGAAGGGGGGATCGGGGAGCTGTTTTTT CASSPEGGIGELFF